This T cell receptor beta chain derives from a study of cytomegalovirus exposure and HLA in healthy donors. Study results and caveats: A few chains linked to CMV were shown in vitro to be specific for CMV antigens. In a later analysis, HLA-associated beta chains showed higher expansion and lower generation probabilities than comparable chains. The analysis excluded some indistinguishable V segments, including TRBV6-2 and TRBV6-3.

CDR3 length: 14 amino acids. Germline V gene sequence: CDR1 ENHRY, CDR2 SYGVKD. The V and J ends lost 3 bases and 2 bases, in that order; junction bases with no gene match: 3. The PCR contained 60 Vbeta and 13 Jbeta primers. The protocol was immunoSEQ multiplex PCR, while the TCRdb copy is restricted to in-frame clones and leaves out a portion. The data contain 150,000 to 200,000 clones, 84% of them singletons. Concerning this clone itself: As yet, its antigen is unknown.

The genes are TRBV10-3 and TRBJ1-2; 7 nucleotides line up with TRBD1. The sequence came from a man younger than 40 in good health and CMV-seronegative. The sequencing input was PBMCs. The CDR3 DNA sequence: TGTGCCATCAGTGAAAACAGGGGAAACTATGGCTACACCTTC. It specifies CAISENRGNYGYTF.